This T cell receptor (beta chain) was sequenced during a study of cytomegalovirus exposure and HLA in healthy donors. General observations from the study: Some public TCRs appeared in many individuals, while most sequences were rare.

13 Jbeta primers and 60 Vbeta primers were used for the PCR. Profiling relied on immunoSEQ multiplex PCR, and the TCRdb table lists in-frame clones only, not all of them. In all, the sample yields 110,000 to 150,000 clones. The CDR3 consists of 13 residues. Germline CDR1 is LNHDA and CDR2 is SQIVND (reference sequence). V lost 3 bases and J lost 0, with 5 bases in between. For this clone: What it recognizes is unknown.

What was sequenced was PBMCs. The sequence derives from a male donor in good health and CMV-seronegative. The rearrangement links TRBV19 to TRBJ1-1; D remains ambiguous. The CDR3 DNA is TGTGCCAGTAGTATGGGCCTGAACACTGAAGCTTTCTTT. This sequence encodes CASSMGLNTEAFF.